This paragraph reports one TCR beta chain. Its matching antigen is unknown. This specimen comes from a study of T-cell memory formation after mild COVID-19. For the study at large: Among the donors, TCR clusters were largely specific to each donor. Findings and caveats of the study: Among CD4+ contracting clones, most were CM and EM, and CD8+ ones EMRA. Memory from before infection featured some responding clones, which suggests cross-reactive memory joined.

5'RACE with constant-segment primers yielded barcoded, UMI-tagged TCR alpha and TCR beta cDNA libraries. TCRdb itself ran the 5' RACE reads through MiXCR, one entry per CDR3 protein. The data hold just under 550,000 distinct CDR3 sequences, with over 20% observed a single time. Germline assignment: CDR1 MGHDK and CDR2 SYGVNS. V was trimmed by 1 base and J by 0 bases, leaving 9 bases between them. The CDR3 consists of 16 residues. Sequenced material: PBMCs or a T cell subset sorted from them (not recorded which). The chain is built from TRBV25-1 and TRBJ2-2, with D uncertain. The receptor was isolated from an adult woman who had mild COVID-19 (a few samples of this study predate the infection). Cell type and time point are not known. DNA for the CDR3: TGTGCCAGCAGTGAATCTTACAGCACGAACACCGGGGAGCTGTTTTTT. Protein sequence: CASSESYSTNTGELFF.